This record looks at one TCR beta chain sequence and its context. Antigen: not known. This entry is derived from a study of response to subunit inactivated influenza vaccine. General study results and limits: The study's authors posited that every seasonal influenza vaccination enlists few new T cells.

Per the germline V gene, CDR1 is SQVTM and CDR2 is ANQGSEA. This CDR3 contains 14 residues. Trimming took 8 bases from V and 3 from J; bases not matched to a gene: 10. TCRdb re-derived calls from the RT-PCR reads in MiXCR, one entry per CDR3 protein. The sample carries under 500,000 distinct CDR3 sequences, approximately 10% recorded once. Sequenced material: PBMCs from blood, taken roughly 48 days after vaccination. This clonotype was obtained from a man between 45 and 60 years old who received an inactivated influenza vaccine. The chain has TRBV29-1 and TRBJ2-1, with 7 bases matching TRBD1. CDR3 nucleotides: TGCAGCATTGTCCGCCGGGACAGCTACAATGAGCAGTTCTTC. Protein: CSIVRRDSYNEQFF.